This is a list of T cell receptor beta chains from one sample in a study of blood T cell repertoires in COVID-19. Clones were sequenced by immunoSEQ multiplex PCR, and TCRdb holds only the in-frame ones, with some missing. The sample has some 45,000 clones; 80% are singletons. Sequenced sample: peripheral blood. The source of these receptors is a man between 70 and 80 years old with acute or convalescent COVID-19. Both conserved end residues are part of each CDR3. A D gene is named only where the DNA matches it firmly. For some rows the clone size is stated as once, few or many, or as a class when expanded; others skip it.

CDR3nt,CDR3aa,d_gene,j_gene,v_gene,abundance
TGTGCCAGCAGCCAGCTAACCGGGACAGGGGCCTACGAGCAGTACTTC,CASSQLTGTGAYEQYF,TRBD1,TRBJ2-7,TRBV4-2,.
TGTGCCAGCAGTCGGGGGTTGCAGGGAAATCAGCCCCAGCATTTT,CASSRGLQGNQPQHF,.,TRBJ1-5,TRBV27,.
TGCGCCAGCAGCTCCCAGCGGGGGGCCCGCACAGATACGCAGTATTTT,CASSSQRGARTDTQYF,TRBD2,TRBJ2-3,TRBV5-1,once
TGCAGCGTTCGAGCGGGGCAAAGCACAGATACGCAGTATTTT,CSVRAGQSTDTQYF,TRBD2,TRBJ2-3,TRBV29-1,.
TGTGCCAGCAGTCCGGGACAGGGAGTTGGCACTGAAGCTTTCTTT,CASSPGQGVGTEAFF,TRBD1,TRBJ1-1,TRBV28,few
TGTGCCAGCAGCTTTTCCGGGACAGTGAACACTGAAGCTTTCTTT,CASSFSGTVNTEAFF,TRBD1,TRBJ1-1,TRBV11-2,few
TGTGCCAGCAGTCCCCTCGCGTCCTACGAGCAGTACTTC,CASSPLASYEQYF,.,TRBJ2-7,TRBV27,.
TGTGCCAGCAGCGTAGCTAAACGAGATACGCAGTATTTT,CASSVAKRDTQYF,.,TRBJ2-3,TRBV9,.
TGCGCCAGCAGCCAGATAACAGGGATTGGCTACACCTTC,CASSQITGIGYTF,.,TRBJ1-2,TRBV4-3,.
TGCGCCAGCAGCCAAGACGGGGGGCTCGGTCAGCCCCAGCATTTT,CASSQDGGLGQPQHF,.,TRBJ1-5,TRBV4-3,.
TGTGCCAGCAGTTTAATTTCCCAGGGAAGTACACCCCTCCACTTT,CASSLISQGSTPLHF,.,TRBJ1-6,TRBV27,.
TGTGCCAGTAGTATAAGCGACTTCAATGGCTACACCTTC,CASSISDFNGYTF,.,TRBJ1-2,TRBV19,.
TGTGCCAGCAGCCCCCAAAGACTAGCGGGGAGCCAAGAGACCCAGTACTTC,CASSPQRLAGSQETQYF,TRBD2,TRBJ2-5,TRBV11-2,.
TGTGCCAGCAGTTACTCGATAGCAGGGGGCTACACTGAAGCTTTCTTT,CASSYSIAGGYTEAFF,TRBD1,TRBJ1-1,TRBV6-5,.
TGTGCCAGCGGAAACAGGGAGGGTCACACTGAAGCTTTCTTT,CASGNREGHTEAFF,.,TRBJ1-1,TRBV3-1/TRBV3-2,few
TGTGCCAGCAACATACAGGGTTATAATTCACCCCTCCACTTT,CASNIQGYNSPLHF,.,TRBJ1-6,TRBV27,.
TGTGCCAGTAGTCTCCTTCGACAGGGGGCGAATCAGCCCCAGCATTTT,CASSLLRQGANQPQHF,TRBD1,TRBJ1-5,TRBV19,.
TGTGCCAGCAGTTCCAACGGGGTTCTCTATAATTCACCCCTCCACTTT,CASSSNGVLYNSPLHF,.,TRBJ1-6,TRBV27,few